The clone carrying this T cell receptor (beta chain) was counted a few times. The antigen is undetermined. A mixed TRB-A/B primer pool amplified rearranged TRB by multiplex touch-down PCR. Via MiXCR, TCRdb re-called the multiplex PCR reads, giving one row per CDR3 protein. Of about 2,400 distinct CDR3 sequences listed, 24% were seen once; the top ten hold 6.5% to 8%. Amplification of TCR beta used genomic DNA extracted from peripheral blood. V was pared by 1 base and J by 8 bases, with 11 bases between. The CDR3 loop spans 14 amino acids. Germline V lookup: CDR1 SEHNR, CDR2 FQNEAQ (reference sequence). The data were taken from a study of T cell repertoires in aging, cancer and after chemotherapy. Across the whole study: Glioblastoma patients receiving temozolomide-based therapy gave paired samples before and after chemotherapy.

General study findings and limits: Immunological memory after chemotherapy cannot be judged from the repertoire data.

The TCR sequence derives from a human donor with a solid tumor. This chain joins TRBV7-9 and TRBJ1-4; D is ambiguous. Sequences were obtained from blood. CDR3 amino acids: CASSLVLGGEKLFF. The CDR3 DNA reads as TGTGCCAGCAGCTTAGTCTTAGGAGGGGAAAAACTGTTTTTT.